This is a list of T cell receptor beta chains from one sample in a study of T cell responses to AZD1222 COVID-19 vaccine. Produced via immunoSEQ multiplex PCR; TCRdb's table is partial and in-frame only. The data contain fewer than 200,000 clones, approximately 90% of them seen just once; the ten biggest clones take up 5% to 7.5%. The sample here was peripheral blood, taken on day 0 of AZD1222 vaccination. The receptors here all came from an adult in good health. The CDR3 runs from the conserved cysteine through the conserved F or W. Fields, in order: CDR3 length, V gene, D gene, CDR3 protein. A D gene is named only where the DNA matches it firmly.

15,TRBV19,-,CASSPRDTTNEKLFF
16,TRBV7-3,-,CASSANPPGGNTEAFF
15,TRBV3-1/TRBV3-2,-,CASSQGGGIYNEQFF
14,TRBV28,TRBD1,CASTPSGQDYVLTF
15,TRBV4-1,-,CASSQWDSGANVLTF
15,TRBV29-1,-,CSVEDGGSGANVLTF
13,TRBV6-4,-,CASSDRGSTEAFF
13,TRBV27,TRBD2,CASRGTSRYEQYF
15,TRBV6-2/TRBV6-3,-,CASSYLGPSQETQYF
13,TRBV19,-,CASSIRFNEKLFF
16,TRBV7-2,-,CASSLAPRNSNQPQHF
14,TRBV6-6,-,CASTNGGPPYEQYF
14,TRBV19,-,CASSSSTVSDTQYF
15,TRBV5-1,-,CASSLESGGAYGYTF
13,TRBV29-1,TRBD1,CSVTTGVIVGQFF
11,TRBV11-2,-,CASSPGLGYTF
16,TRBV5-1,-,CASSSQGGPTNEKLFF
21,TRBV28,-,CASSLPRARAGTPPMTYEQYF
12,TRBV11-3,-,CASSPGTGELFF
16,TRBV11-2,TRBD2,CASSLVAGTSYNEQFF
16,TRBV4-2,-,CASSQETGASHNEQFF
15,TRBV4-2,-,CASSQVTGFSSIQYF
14,TRBV6-5,TRBD1,CASSLQGAGNTIYF
14,TRBV5-1,-,CASSLAGNQETQYF
15,TRBV3-1/TRBV3-2,-,CASSQDLLSNQPQHF
14,TRBV28,-,CASSPEEGREKLFF
13,TRBV10-3,TRBD1,CAATGETNEKLFF
17,TRBV27,-,CASRGLEPGRRNQPQHF
15,TRBV19,-,CASSIPGKGDYEQYF
14,TRBV28,-,CASSSAQDIETQYF
13,TRBV29-1,-,CSVGRDPYNEQFF
16,TRBV14,-,CASSQFWGTPAGELFF
15,TRBV13,-,CASSPPPVMNTEAFF
14,TRBV5-1,TRBD1,CASSPGQGRGSLHF
14,TRBV5-4,-,CASSSGTNPYEQYF
14,TRBV5-1,TRBD1,CASSPGTGSYEQYF
16,TRBV5-6,TRBD2,CASSLGGVSNLAVWYF
15,TRBV11-2,TRBD1,CASSRTGRLGTEAFF
18,TRBV18,-,CASSLRSRQISGANVLTF
14,TRBV7-9,TRBD2,CASSFSSGQETQYF
15,TRBV28,TRBD2,CASSGLAGAGGELFF
14,TRBV6-5,-,CASSLHRDDYEQYF
12,TRBV6-2/TRBV6-3,-,CASSSPGLPQHF
14,TRBV7-9,-,CASSPQGLSYEQYF
14,TRBV19,TRBD2,CASSPRQGGYEQYF
14,TRBV7-9,-,CASSSWALGDGYTF
15,TRBV5-1,TRBD1,CASSLVSTGSTEAFF
15,TRBV15,TRBD1,CATSREFDRVYEQYF
15,TRBV2,TRBD1,CASSLDRVPQETQYF
16,TRBV2,-,CASSEYLGGLGEKLFF
16,TRBV2,TRBD1,CASSFGQGLAKNIQYF